This T cell receptor beta chain comes out of a study of blood T cell repertoires in COVID-19. On the study more broadly: Sample material is recorded as cDNA or gDNA derived from T cells, B-cell-depleted T cells, or PBMCs.

Authors' analysis steps: Amplified reference gene primers provided the basis for estimating nucleated cell counts. Repertoires were generated with immunoSEQ multiplex PCR, while TCRdb's copy carries only in-frame clones and drops some. V, J and clone size are those of that table, while D and trimming were read from the DNA. The sample lists just over 45,000 clones, about nine tenths occurring once. V lost 6 bases to trimming and J lost 12 bases; unmatched junction nucleotides: 12. The CDR3 sequence is 15 residues long. Germline lookup yields CDR1 SGHVS and CDR2 FQNEAQ. The specimen sequenced was peripheral blood. The sequence was collected from a human donor in a cohort sampled during active COVID-19. The rearrangement uses TRBV7-8 and TRBJ2-1; 12 bases fit TRBD1. The CDR3 DNA reads TGTGCCAGCAGTCATACCGGGACAGGGGGCGCAGCGCAGTTCTTC. Translating gives CASSHTGTGGAAQFF.